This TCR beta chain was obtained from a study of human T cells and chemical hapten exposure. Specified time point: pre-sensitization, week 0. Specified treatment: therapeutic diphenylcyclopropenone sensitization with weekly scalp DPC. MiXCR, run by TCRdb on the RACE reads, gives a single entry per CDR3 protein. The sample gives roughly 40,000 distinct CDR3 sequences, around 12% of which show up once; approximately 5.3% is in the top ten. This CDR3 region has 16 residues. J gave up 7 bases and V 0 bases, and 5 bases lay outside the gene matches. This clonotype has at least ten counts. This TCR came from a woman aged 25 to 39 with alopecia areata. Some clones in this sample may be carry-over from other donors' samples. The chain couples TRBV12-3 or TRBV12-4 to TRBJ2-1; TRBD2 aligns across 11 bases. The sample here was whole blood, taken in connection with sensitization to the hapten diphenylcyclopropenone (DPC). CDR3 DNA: TGTGCCAGCAGTTTAGCGGGGGGACTAGCGGTTAATGAGCAGTTCTTC. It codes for CASSLAGGLAVNEQFF.